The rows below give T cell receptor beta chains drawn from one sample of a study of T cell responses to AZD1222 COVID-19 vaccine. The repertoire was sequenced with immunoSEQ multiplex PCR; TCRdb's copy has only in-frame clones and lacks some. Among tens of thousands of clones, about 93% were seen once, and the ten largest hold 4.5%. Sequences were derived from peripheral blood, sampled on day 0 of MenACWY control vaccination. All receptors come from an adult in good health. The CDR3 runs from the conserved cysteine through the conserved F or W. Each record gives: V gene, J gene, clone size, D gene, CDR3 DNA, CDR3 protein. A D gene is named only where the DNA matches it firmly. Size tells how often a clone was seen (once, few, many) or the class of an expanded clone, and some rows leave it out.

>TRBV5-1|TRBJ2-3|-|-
TGCGCCAGCAGCGGCCAGGGAATAGATACGCAGTATTTT
CASSGQGIDTQYF
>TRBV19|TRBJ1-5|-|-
TGTGCCAGTAGTACCCCAGGGGCGGGTCAGCCCCAGCATTTT
CASSTPGAGQPQHF
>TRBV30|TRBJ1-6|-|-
TGTGCCTCGGACTGGGGGTTACCCCTCCACTTT
CASDWGLPLHF
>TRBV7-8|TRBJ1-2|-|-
TGTGCCAGCAGCTTAGAGGCAGGGATGAGGGGTGGCTACACCTTC
CASSLEAGMRGGYTF
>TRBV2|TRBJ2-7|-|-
TGTGCCAGCAGTCTTCAGAGGGAGCAGTACTTC
CASSLQREQYF
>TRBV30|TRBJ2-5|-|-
TGTGCCTGGAGTGGCCACGGGGCTAGTCAAGAGACCCAGTACTTC
CAWSGHGASQETQYF
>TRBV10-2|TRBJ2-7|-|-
TGCGCCAGCAGTGAGACCGACAAAATTTACGAGCAGTACTTC
CASSETDKIYEQYF
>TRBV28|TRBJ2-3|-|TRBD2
TGTGCCAGCAGTTCGACAGCGGGAGCCAGCACAGATACGCAGTATTTT
CASSSTAGASTDTQYF
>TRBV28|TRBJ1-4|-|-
TGTGCCAGCAGAAAGACTGAAAAACTGTTTTTT
CASRKTEKLFF
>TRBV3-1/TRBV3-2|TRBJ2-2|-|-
TGTGCCAGCAGCCCGTCGACTGCCGGGGAGCTGTTTTTT
CASSPSTAGELFF
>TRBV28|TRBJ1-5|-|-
TGTGCCAGCAGTCCTGGTTCGCAGCCCCAGCATTTT
CASSPGSQPQHF
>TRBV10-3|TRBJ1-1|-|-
TGTGCCATCAGATCTGTTGTGGTCGAGTTTGGTGAAGCTTTCTTT
CAIRSVVVEFGEAFF
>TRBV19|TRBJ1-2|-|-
TGTGCCAGTAGTATGTCGGGGGCTGGCTATGGCTACACCTTC
CASSMSGAGYGYTF
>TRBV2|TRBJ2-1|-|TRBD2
TGTGCCAGCACCCCGGGGGGGCGCGATGAGCAGTTCTTC
CASTPGGRDEQFF
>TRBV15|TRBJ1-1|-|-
TGTGCCACCAGCAAAGGGGGGGCGAACACTGAAGCTTTCTTT
CATSKGGANTEAFF
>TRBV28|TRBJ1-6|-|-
TGTGCCAGCACTGAAGGAGGGGGAGCCAATAATTCACCCCTCCACTTT
CASTEGGGANNSPLHF
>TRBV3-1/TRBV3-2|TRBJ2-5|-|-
TGTGCCAGCACCGGACACCAAGAGACCCAGTACTTC
CASTGHQETQYF
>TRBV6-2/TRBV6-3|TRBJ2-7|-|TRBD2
TGTGCCAGCAGTTATTCTCCTAGCGGGCCCCCCTACGAGCAGTACTTC
CASSYSPSGPPYEQYF
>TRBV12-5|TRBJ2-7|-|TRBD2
TGTGCTAGTGGTTTGGTAGCACTAGCGGGTTTCAACGAGCAGTACTTC
CASGLVALAGFNEQYF
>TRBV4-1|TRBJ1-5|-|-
TGCGCCCGCGGGGAGGGGGGCGCGGGGCAGCCCCAGCATTTT
CARGEGGAGQPQHF
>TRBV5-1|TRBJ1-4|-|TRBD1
TGCGCCAGCAGGGGGACAGTAAATGAAAAACTGTTTTTT
CASRGTVNEKLFF
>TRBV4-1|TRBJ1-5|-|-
TGCGCCAGCAGCCAATTCGGGGGTCAGCCCCAGCATTTT
CASSQFGGQPQHF
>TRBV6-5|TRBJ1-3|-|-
TGTGCCAGCAAGCAGAGCTCTGGAAACACCATATATTTT
CASKQSSGNTIYF
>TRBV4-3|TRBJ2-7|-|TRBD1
TGCGCCAGCAGCCCAGGACAGGGGGCTTCCTACGAGCAGTACTTC
CASSPGQGASYEQYF
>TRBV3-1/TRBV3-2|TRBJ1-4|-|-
TGTGCCAGCAGCTCCAAAAAGGGCAGAACTAATGAAAAACTGTTTTTT
CASSSKKGRTNEKLFF
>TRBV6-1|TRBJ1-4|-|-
TGTGCCAGCAGTGAATCTGGGGGGGAAAAACTGTTTTTT
CASSESGGEKLFF
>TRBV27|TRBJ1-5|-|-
TGTGCCAGCAGTTTATCTCTAGGACAGCCCCAGCATTTT
CASSLSLGQPQHF
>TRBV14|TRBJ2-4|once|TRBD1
TGTGCCAGCAGCCATGGACAGGGGCTCGGAAACATTCAGTACTTC
CASSHGQGLGNIQYF
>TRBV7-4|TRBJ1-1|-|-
TGTGCCAGCAGCCCTAGGAAAAGGTCGAAGAACACTGAAGCTTTCTTT
CASSPRKRSKNTEAFF
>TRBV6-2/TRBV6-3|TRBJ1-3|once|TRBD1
TGTGCCAGCAGTCCGACAGGGTCTGGAAACACCATATATTTT
CASSPTGSGNTIYF
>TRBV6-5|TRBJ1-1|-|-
TGTGCCAGCAGTTTCCAGCCAGGGATGAACACTGAAGCTTTCTTT
CASSFQPGMNTEAFF
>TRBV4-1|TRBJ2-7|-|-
TGCGCCAGCAGCCAAGTCTGGACAGAGTCCTACGAGCAGTACTTC
CASSQVWTESYEQYF
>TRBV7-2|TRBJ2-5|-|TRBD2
TGTGCCAGCAGCCCTAGCGGGACCCAAGAGACCCAGTACTTC
CASSPSGTQETQYF
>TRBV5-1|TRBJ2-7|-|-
TGCGCCAGCAGCTTGCCGCCACAGGGCCAGGGCGGGAACTCCTACGAGCAGTACTTC
CASSLPPQGQGGNSYEQYF
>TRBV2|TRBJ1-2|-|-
TGTGCCAGCCACCCCACAGGGAACTATGGCTACACCTTC
CASHPTGNYGYTF
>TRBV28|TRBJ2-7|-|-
TGTGCCAGCAGTTCCCGACGGGGAGCCTCCTACGAGCAGTACTTC
CASSSRRGASYEQYF
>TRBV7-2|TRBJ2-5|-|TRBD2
TGTGCCAGCAGTCAACTAGCGTCCCAAGAGACCCAGTACTTC
CASSQLASQETQYF
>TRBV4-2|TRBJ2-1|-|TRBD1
TGTGCCGCGGGGACAGGGTCTCTATACAATGAGCAGTTCTTC
CAAGTGSLYNEQFF
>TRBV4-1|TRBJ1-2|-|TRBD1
TGCGCCAGCAGCCAAGCAGGGGGCCGCTATGGCTACACCTTC
CASSQAGGRYGYTF
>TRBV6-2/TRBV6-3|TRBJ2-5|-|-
TGTGCCAGCAGTCCCGTGGTGGCCAGCCTTGGGACCCAGTACTTC
CASSPVVASLGTQYF
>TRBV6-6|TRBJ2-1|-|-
TGTGCCAGCACTCCACAGGGTAAGGGTGAGCAGTTCTTC
CASTPQGKGEQFF
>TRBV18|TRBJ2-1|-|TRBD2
TGTGCCAGCTCACCAGTCATTAGCGGGATGGACCCCTACAATGAGCAGTTCTTC
CASSPVISGMDPYNEQFF
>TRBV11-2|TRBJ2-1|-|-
TGTGCCAGCAGCCCGCAGGTAGGGGGAGGGAATGAGCAGTTCTTC
CASSPQVGGGNEQFF
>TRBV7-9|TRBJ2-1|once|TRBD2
TGTGCCAGCAGCCTGCTAACTAGCGCTTACAATGAGCAGTTCTTC
CASSLLTSAYNEQFF
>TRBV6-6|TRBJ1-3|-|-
TGTGCCAGCAGTTACTCCGGGGGTGCGGACACCATATATTTT
CASSYSGGADTIYF